At least ten counts were recorded for the clone carrying this TCR beta chain. Its target is unknown. These data are taken from a study of cytomegalovirus exposure and HLA in healthy donors. Across the study: In a later analysis, the approximately 120 validation repertoires were reported to have used the same platform as the 650 to 800 first-cohort repertoires.

General study findings and limits: In vitro work confirmed that three CMV-associated chains recognize CMV antigens.

Measured with immunoSEQ multiplex PCR; TCRdb has only the in-frame clones, and not every one. The table has 130,000 to 150,000 clones, over 80% seen once. This CDR3 is 14 amino acids long. Between the trimmed V and J ends, which lost 4 bases and 3 bases, there was a span of 10 bases. Looked up from germline, CDR1 is MGHRA and CDR2 is YSYEKL. The donors were members of the roughly 120-subject validation cohort (separate from the approximately 670-subject first cohort). The sequence derives from a man in his late teens or twenties in good health and CMV-seropositive. Material: PBMCs. This chain connects TRBV4-1 to TRBJ2-1; TRBD1 is a possible D gene (6 bases). The CDR3: CASSPEQGYNEQFF. CDR3 in DNA: TGCGCCAGCAGCCCTGAACAGGGCTACAATGAGCAGTTCTTC.